A selection of T cell receptor beta chains follows, all from one sample in a study of CD8+CD57+ T cells in acquired aplastic anemia. One entry per CDR3 protein, called by TCRdb with MiXCR from the reads. The repertoire holds around 190,000 distinct CDR3 sequences, with around 50% as singletons. The sample consisted of sorted CD4+, CD8+, or CD8+CD57+ T cells (not recorded which) from PBMCs. The receptor set was obtained from a human donor with aplastic anemia. Each CDR3 is given with its conserved first and last residue. The D gene is left open where the match is weak. Clone size is stated in some rows and not others, as once, few, many or a class when expanded.

V gene	J gene	clone size	D gene	CDR3 protein	CDR3 DNA
TRBV19	TRBJ2-1	many	.	CASTRRVADNEQFF	TGTGCCAGTACCCGGAGAGTAGCAGACAATGAGCAGTTCTTC
TRBV7-9	TRBJ2-1	.	.	CASSRSQNEQFF	TGTGCCAGCAGTCGTTCCCAGAATGAGCAGTTCTTC
TRBV10-3	TRBJ1-1	few	TRBD1	CATSWTGGLQFPEAFF	TGTGCCACCTCGTGGACAGGGGGTCTTCAGTTTCCTGAAGCTTTCTTT
TRBV24-1	TRBJ1-1	once	.	CATSDLGNTEAFF	TGTGCCACCAGTGATTTAGGGAACACTGAAGCTTTCTTT
TRBV3-1	TRBJ1-4	.	TRBD1	CASSPQGQPEKLFF	TGTGCCAGCAGCCCCCAGGGACAGCCGGAGAAACTGTTTTTT
TRBV7-8	TRBJ2-3	.	TRBD2	CASSSTSIADTQYF	TGTGCCAGCAGCTCGACTAGCATCGCAGATACGCAGTATTTT
TRBV6-4	TRBJ1-6	.	.	CASSVGPWNSPLHF	TGTGCCAGCAGTGTCGGCCCGTGGAATTCACCCCTCCACTTT
TRBV10-3	TRBJ2-3	.	TRBD1	CATVDRGYTDTQYF	TGTGCCACCGTGGACAGGGGGTACACAGATACGCAGTATTTT
TRBV19	TRBJ1-5	many	.	CASRQGLSNQPQHF	TGTGCCAGTAGGCAGGGCCTTAGCAATCAGCCCCAGCATTTT
TRBV25-1	TRBJ1-3	.	.	CASKGTGNTIYF	TGTGCCAGCAAGGGGACTGGAAACACCATATATTTT
TRBV18	TRBJ2-7	.	.	CASSRSGTYEQYF	TGTGCCAGCTCACGCTCGGGGACCTACGAGCAGTACTTC
TRBV7-9	TRBJ2-5	.	.	CASSESATQYF	TGTGCCAGCAGTGAAAGTGCGACCCAGTACTTC
TRBV2	TRBJ1-2	many	TRBD1	CASRGTGSALVNYGYTF	TGTGCCAGCAGGGGGACAGGGAGTGCGCTAGTTAACTATGGCTACACCTTC
TRBV2	TRBJ2-3	.	TRBD2	CASSVRAGADTQYF	TGTGCCAGCAGTGTTCGAGCGGGGGCAGATACGCAGTATTTT
TRBV4-1	TRBJ1-2	many	.	CASSKQGGGNYGYTF	TGCGCCAGCAGCAAACAGGGTGGGGGAAACTATGGCTACACCTTC
TRBV7-9	TRBJ1-1	.	.	CASSSDTEVFF	TGTGCCAGCAGCTCGGACACTGAAGTTTTCTTT
TRBV15	TRBJ1-6	.	TRBD1	CATSRDRVLNSPLHF	TGTGCCACCAGCAGGGACAGGGTCCTTAATTCACCCCTCCACTTT
TRBV12-3/TRBV12-4	TRBJ2-3	.	.	CASSFVYDTQYF	TGTGCCAGCAGTTTCGTCTACGATACGCAGTATTTT
TRBV3-1	TRBJ2-1	few	.	CASSLRDRYNEQFF	TGTGCCAGCAGCCTTCGCGACCGTTACAATGAGCAGTTCTTC
TRBV18	TRBJ2-5	.	.	CASSPRQSGVPTGEETQYF	TGTGCCAGCTCACCACGACAAAGTGGAGTACCCACCGGGGAAGAGACCCAGTACTTC
TRBV4-2	TRBJ2-5	many	.	CASSQRQTEGETQYF	TGTGCCAGCAGCCAGAGACAAACCGAGGGGGAGACCCAGTACTTC
TRBV14	TRBJ1-2	once	.	CASSYSVGQSLYGYTF	TGTGCCAGCAGCTATTCAGTCGGACAGAGCCTCTATGGCTACACCTTC
TRBV12-3/TRBV12-4	TRBJ1-3	many	.	CASSFGMLAGNTIYF	TGTGCCAGCAGTTTCGGGATGTTGGCTGGAAACACCATATATTTT
TRBV25-1	TRBJ2-7	.	.	CASSELTGLYEQYF	TGTGCCAGCAGTGAATTAACAGGGTTATACGAGCAGTACTTC
TRBV10-3	TRBJ2-7	.	TRBD2	CATKREGPLEQYF	TGTGCCACCAAGCGGGAGGGTCCCCTCGAGCAGTACTTC
TRBV24-1	TRBJ2-7	.	TRBD2	CATSDPRDGRSYEQYF	TGTGCCACCAGTGACCCTCGGGACGGGAGGTCCTACGAGCAGTACTTC
TRBV28	TRBJ1-4	.	TRBD1	CASSPGQEPNEKLFF	TGTGCCAGCAGCCCTGGACAGGAACCTAATGAAAAACTGTTTTTT
TRBV7-2	TRBJ2-3	many	.	CASSLRADSVTDTQYF	TGTGCCAGCAGCCTAAGGGCCGATTCGGTCACAGATACGCAGTATTTT
TRBV13	TRBJ2-5	.	.	CASSLEGDTQETQYF	TGTGCCAGCAGCTTGGAAGGGGATACGCAAGAGACCCAGTACTTC
TRBV20-1	TRBJ2-1	.	.	CSVGGRTYNEQFF	TGCAGTGTAGGGGGGAGAACCTACAATGAGCAGTTCTTC
TRBV15	TRBJ1-4	.	.	CATSSAGQRNEKLFF	TGTGCCACCAGCAGCGCCGGACAGAGAAATGAAAAACTGTTTTTT
TRBV28	TRBJ1-2	few	TRBD1	CASIQGARGYTF	TGTGCCAGCATTCAGGGGGCCCGAGGCTACACCTTC
TRBV20-1	TRBJ2-7	.	TRBD1	CSARLDRSYFYEQYF	TGCAGTGCTAGGCTGGACAGGAGCTACTTCTACGAGCAGTACTTC
TRBV7-3	TRBJ1-2	many	.	CASSLARDYGYTF	TGTGCCAGCAGCTTAGCCAGGGACTATGGCTACACCTTC
TRBV12-3/TRBV12-4	TRBJ2-1	.	TRBD1	CASSLMPSGTGWGNEQFF	TGTGCCAGCAGTCTTATGCCCTCCGGGACAGGGTGGGGCAATGAGCAGTTCTTC
TRBV20-1	TRBJ2-7	.	.	CSARAPQRSSYEQYF	TGCAGTGCTAGAGCTCCCCAGCGTAGCTCCTACGAGCAGTACTTC
TRBV20-1	TRBJ2-1	many	.	CSARRNSEQFF	TGCAGTGCTAGAAGGAATAGTGAGCAGTTCTTC
TRBV6-1	TRBJ1-6	many	.	CASNGGAYNSPLHF	TGTGCCAGCAATGGGGGGGCCTATAATTCACCCCTCCACTTT
TRBV20-1	TRBJ1-6	many	TRBD1	CSAREGTGRNSPLHF	TGCAGTGCTAGAGAGGGGACAGGGAGAAATTCACCCCTCCACTTT
TRBV10-3	TRBJ1-1	once	.	CAINSETEAFF	TGTGCCATCAATTCTGAAACTGAAGCTTTCTTT
TRBV2	TRBJ1-1	once	.	CASSGDDMWTEAFF	TGTGCCAGCAGTGGGGACGATATGTGGACTGAAGCTTTCTTT
TRBV10-3	TRBJ2-7	.	.	CAIRDGSYEQYF	TGTGCCATCAGGGACGGATCCTACGAGCAGTACTTC
TRBV6-1	TRBJ2-7	.	TRBD2	CASTTPSRGGSSYEQYF	TGTGCCAGCACTACACCTTCGAGGGGAGGGAGCTCCTACGAGCAGTACTTC
TRBV21-1	TRBJ1-3	.	.	CASSNRGLGNTIYF	TGTGCCAGCAGTAACAGGGGCCTCGGAAACACCATATATTTT
TRBV12-3/TRBV12-4	TRBJ2-2	few	TRBD2	CASSSPGLAGATNTGELFF	TGTGCCAGCAGTTCCCCCGGACTAGCGGGGGCCACGAACACCGGGGAGCTGTTTTTT
TRBV25-1	TRBJ2-2	.	.	CASSPPRGGGGELFF	TGTGCCAGCAGTCCCCCAAGGGGGGGCGGCGGGGAGCTGTTTTTT
TRBV20-1	TRBJ2-2	.	TRBD1	CSARDPGTGDTGELFF	TGCAGTGCTAGAGATCCCGGGACAGGGGACACCGGGGAGCTGTTTTTT
TRBV13	TRBJ2-7	.	TRBD2	CASRQGARLAGGLSYEQYF	TGTGCCAGCCGACAGGGTGCAAGACTAGCGGGGGGTCTCTCCTACGAGCAGTACTTC
TRBV7-2	TRBJ1-6	many	TRBD1	CASSPRTGTSSPLHF	TGTGCCAGCAGCCCGCGGACAGGGACTAGTTCACCCCTCCACTTT
TRBV6-1	TRBJ2-2	.	TRBD2	CASSPLADLTGELFF	TGTGCCAGCTCACCCCTAGCGGACCTTACCGGGGAGCTGTTTTTT
TRBV19	TRBJ1-1	.	.	CASSPYRDTEAFF	TGTGCCAGTAGTCCCTACAGGGACACTGAAGCTTTCTTT